This entry concerns a single T cell receptor beta chain. The data originate from a study of T cell changes during pregnancy in multiple sclerosis. The CDR3 totals 20 residues. Per germline, CDR1 SGHNT and CDR2 YENEEA. Germline trimming cut 1 base from V and 0 bases from J; bases unmatched to any gene: 10. Profiling relied on immunoSEQ multiplex PCR, and the TCRdb table lists in-frame clones only, not all of them. The sample contains more than 40,000 clones, 94% of which appear only once. This receptor was identified in a female donor with multiple sclerosis, enrolled in a pregnancy study. The rearrangement uses TRBV11-3 and TRBJ2-6, with 9 bases lining up with TRBD1. The starting material was CD4+ T cells from peripheral blood mononuclear cells, obtained in the second trimester of pregnancy. This CDR3 reads CASSLGPGQGRPSGANVLTF. In DNA, the CDR3 is TGTGCCAGCAGCTTAGGGCCGGGACAGGGTCGGCCCTCTGGGGCCAACGTCCTGACTTTC. Full variable domain (remainder filled in from reference TRBV11-3 and TRBJ2-6): EAGVVQSPRYKIIEKKQPVAFWCNPISGHNTLYWYLQNLGQGPELLIRYENEEAVDDSQLPKDRFSAERLKGVDSTLKIQPAELGDSAVYLCASSLGPGQGRPSGANVLTFGAGSRLTVL.